The rows below give T cell receptor beta chains drawn from one sample of a study of blood T cell repertoires in COVID-19. TCRdb keeps only in-frame clones here, not all; method: immunoSEQ multiplex PCR. The sample yields around 310,000 clones, roughly 86% seen once. Sequenced input: PBMCs or T cells enriched from blood (not recorded which). These TCRs come from a woman aged 25 to 39 who had recovered from COVID-19. The CDR3 runs from the conserved cysteine through the conserved F or W. The D gene is left open where the match is weak. Expanded clones get a size class; other rows say once, few or many, or leave the size out.

DNA	CDR3	D	size	V	J
TGTGCCAGCAGCCCAAACTCTAATGAGCAGTTCTTC	CASSPNSNEQFF	.	.	TRBV11-1	TRBJ2-1
TGCAGCGTCGCCGGCCGGGGGTTTGCGACTGAAGCTTTCTTT	CSVAGRGFATEAFF	.	few	TRBV29-1	TRBJ1-1
TGCGCCAGCAGCTTGGTGGACACCCATGGCTACACCTTC	CASSLVDTHGYTF	.	.	TRBV5-1	TRBJ1-2
TGTGCCTGGAGTGTACTACGCCCCCTCCACTTT	CAWSVLRPLHF	.	.	TRBV30	TRBJ1-6
TGCGCCAGCAAAAGTCAGGGGGAGGCTTATGAAAAACTGTTTTTT	CASKSQGEAYEKLFF	TRBD1	.	TRBV5-1	TRBJ1-4
TGTGCCAGCAGTGAAACAGGGTTATATTCCTACGAGCAGTACTTC	CASSETGLYSYEQYF	.	.	TRBV6-1	TRBJ2-7
TGTGCCAGCAGTTACGCGACAGGGTCAAACGGGGAGCTGTTTTTT	CASSYATGSNGELFF	TRBD1	many	TRBV6-5	TRBJ2-2
TGTGCCACCAGTGAGGGGGGATTGGCCAAAAACATTCAGTACTTC	CATSEGGLAKNIQYF	.	few	TRBV24-1	TRBJ2-4
TGTGCCAGCAGCCGTTTGGCGGGGAGGGTCGGTGAGCAGTTCTTC	CASSRLAGRVGEQFF	TRBD2	.	TRBV3-1/TRBV3-2	TRBJ2-1
TGTGCCATCAGTGAAAGGGCGACTAGCGGGAGGGCCGAGGTTAATGAGCAGTTCTTC	CAISERATSGRAEVNEQFF	TRBD2	.	TRBV10-3	TRBJ2-1
TGTGCCACCAGCAGAGGGGGGACAGGGAGAACTGAAGCTTTCTTT	CATSRGGTGRTEAFF	TRBD1	.	TRBV15	TRBJ1-1
TGTGCCTGGTTGTTCCGGGGGTCACAAAACAATGAGCAGTTCTTC	CAWLFRGSQNNEQFF	.	.	TRBV30	TRBJ2-1
TGTGCCAGCAGCCCCGGACACACAAATGAAAAACTGTTTTTT	CASSPGHTNEKLFF	.	.	TRBV9	TRBJ1-4
TGTGCCAGTAGTAAGGAAGGGGGCTACAATGAGCAGTTCTTC	CASSKEGGYNEQFF	.	.	TRBV19	TRBJ2-1
TGTGCCATCAGTCCGGGACAGGGGAACACTGAAGCTTTCTTT	CAISPGQGNTEAFF	TRBD1	.	TRBV10-3	TRBJ1-1
TGTGCCACCAGTCTAGGAGATACGCAGTATTTT	CATSLGDTQYF	.	.	TRBV24-1	TRBJ2-3
TGTGCCAGCAGCTTCGCGGGATACGTATCTGAGCAGTTCTTC	CASSFAGYVSEQFF	.	.	TRBV11-2	TRBJ2-1
TGTGCCAGCAGCTCTCCCCGAGGGAGGGCCGATTGGTACAATGAGCAGTTCTTC	CASSSPRGRADWYNEQFF	TRBD2	.	TRBV28	TRBJ2-1
TGTGCCAGCAGCTTATTCCAGGATACCTCTGGAAACACCATATATTTT	CASSLFQDTSGNTIYF	.	.	TRBV7-6	TRBJ1-3
TGTGCCAGGACAGCCAGTGAAGCTTTCTTT	CARTASEAFF	.	.	TRBV19	TRBJ1-1
TGTGCCAGCTTCCGGGGAAAGACAGGGAGCACTGAAGCTTTCTTT	CASFRGKTGSTEAFF	TRBD1	few	TRBV6-5	TRBJ1-1
TGTGCCAGCAGCCAAGAACTGGGTGAAGAGGTCAACAATGAGCAGTTCTTC	CASSQELGEEVNNEQFF	.	.	TRBV3-1/TRBV3-2	TRBJ2-1
TGCAGCGTTGAGACAGGAGCGCCCTACGAGCAGTACTTC	CSVETGAPYEQYF	.	.	TRBV29-1	TRBJ2-7
TGCGCCAGCAGTGACCCAGGGGGCCCGACCTACGAGCAGTACTTC	CASSDPGGPTYEQYF	TRBD1	.	TRBV5-1	TRBJ2-7
TGTGCCAGCAGCCTAAATAGCGGGGCCGGGGAGCTGTTTTTT	CASSLNSGAGELFF	TRBD2	.	TRBV7-6	TRBJ2-2